This T cell receptor beta chain was sequenced during a study of cytomegalovirus exposure and HLA in healthy donors. Study-level results: Subsequent analysis of the 100 to 150 validation repertoires found a tendency for first-cohort TCR clusters to co-occur. It was reportedly the case that the classifier diagnosed cytomegalovirus status with high specificity and sensitivity.

On this clone: Its antigen remains unidentified.

Method: immunoSEQ multiplex PCR; TCRdb's copy keeps in-frame clones and lacks some. Of 50,000 to 65,000 clones listed, 95% are singletons. The donors were part of the approximately 120-subject validation cohort, which stood apart from the roughly 730-subject first cohort. Trimming removed 8 bases from V and 0 bases from J, with 11 bases in between. Germline V gene data show CDR1 as SGHTA and CDR2 as FQGNSA. The CDR3 sequence is 14 residues long. The rearrangement uses TRBV7-2 and TRBJ2-1; D not resolved. The source is a woman aged 18-29 years in good health and CMV-seropositive. The sequenced sample consisted of PBMCs. CDR3 in amino acids: CASLEYSSYNEQFF. CDR3 nucleotide sequence: TGTGCCAGCCTAGAATATAGCTCCTACAATGAGCAGTTCTTC.